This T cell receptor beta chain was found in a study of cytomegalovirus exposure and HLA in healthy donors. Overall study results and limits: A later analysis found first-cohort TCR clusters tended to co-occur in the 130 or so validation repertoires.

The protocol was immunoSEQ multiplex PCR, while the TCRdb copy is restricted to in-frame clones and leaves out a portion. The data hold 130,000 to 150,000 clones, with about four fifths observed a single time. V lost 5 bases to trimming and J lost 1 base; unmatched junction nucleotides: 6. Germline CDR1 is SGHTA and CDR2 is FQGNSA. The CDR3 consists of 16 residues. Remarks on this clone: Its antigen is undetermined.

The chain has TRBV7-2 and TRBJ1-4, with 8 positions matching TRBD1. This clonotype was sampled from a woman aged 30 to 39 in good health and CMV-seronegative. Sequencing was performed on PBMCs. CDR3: CASSLRQGRTNEKLFF. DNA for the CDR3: TGTGCCAGCAGCCTCAGACAGGGGAGAACTAATGAAAAACTGTTTTTT.